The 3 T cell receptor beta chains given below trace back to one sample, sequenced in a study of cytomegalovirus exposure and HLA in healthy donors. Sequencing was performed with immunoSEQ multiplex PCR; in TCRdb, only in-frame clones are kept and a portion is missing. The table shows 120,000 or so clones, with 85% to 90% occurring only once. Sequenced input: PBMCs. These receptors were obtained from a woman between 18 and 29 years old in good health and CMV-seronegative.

CDR3 coding DNA: TGTGCCAGCAGCCCCGATTTTCTGCGGAGCTCCTACAATGAGCAGTTCTTC. It is translated as CASSPDFLRSSYNEQFF. This sequence joins TRBV5-4 and TRBJ2-1; D not resolved. Trimming shortened V by 4 bases and J by 0 bases, and 17 bases separated the two germline ends. CDR1 SGHNT and CDR2 YYREEE come from the germline V gene (reference sequence). The CDR3 is 17 amino acids.

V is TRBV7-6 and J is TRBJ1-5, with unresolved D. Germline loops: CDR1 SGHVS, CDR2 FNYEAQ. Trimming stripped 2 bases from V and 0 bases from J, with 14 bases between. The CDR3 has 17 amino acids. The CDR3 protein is CASSLTTSQHSNQPQHF. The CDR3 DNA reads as TGTGCCAGCAGCTTAACGACTTCGCAACATAGCAATCAGCCCCAGCATTTT.

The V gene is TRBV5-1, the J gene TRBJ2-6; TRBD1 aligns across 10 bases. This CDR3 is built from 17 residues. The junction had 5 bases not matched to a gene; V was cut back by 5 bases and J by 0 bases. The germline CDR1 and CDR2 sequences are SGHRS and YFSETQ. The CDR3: CASRTGQGSSGANVLTF. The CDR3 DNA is TGCGCCAGCAGGACGGGACAGGGGAGCTCTGGGGCCAACGTCCTGACTTTC.